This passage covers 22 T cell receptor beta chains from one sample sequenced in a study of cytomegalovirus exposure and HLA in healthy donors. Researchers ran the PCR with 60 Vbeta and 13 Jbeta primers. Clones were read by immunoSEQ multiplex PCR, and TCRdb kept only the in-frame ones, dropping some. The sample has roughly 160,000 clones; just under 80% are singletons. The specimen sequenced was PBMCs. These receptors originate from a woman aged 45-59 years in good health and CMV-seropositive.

The CDR3 sequence: CASSQDRTGGWNEQFF. CDR3 DNA sequence: TGTGCCAGCAGCCAAGACAGGACAGGGGGCTGGAATGAGCAGTTCTTC. The chain couples TRBV4-2 to TRBJ2-1, with 11 bases fitting TRBD1. The junction had 5 bases not matched to a gene; V was cut back by 0 bases and J by 7 bases. The CDR3 is 16 amino acids. Germline values: CDR1 LGHNA, CDR2 YNFKEQ.

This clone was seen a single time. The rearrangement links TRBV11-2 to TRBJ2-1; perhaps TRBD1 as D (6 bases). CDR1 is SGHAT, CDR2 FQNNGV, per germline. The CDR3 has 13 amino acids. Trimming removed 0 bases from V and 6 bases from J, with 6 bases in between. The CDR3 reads CASSLDRGNEQFF. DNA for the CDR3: TGTGCCAGCAGCTTAGACAGGGGCAATGAGCAGTTCTTC. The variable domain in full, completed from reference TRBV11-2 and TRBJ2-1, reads EAGVAQSPRYKIIEKRQSVAFWCNPISGHATLYWYQQILGQGPKLLIQFQNNGVVDDSQLPKDRFSAERLKGVDSTLKIQPAKLEDSAVYLCASSLDRGNEQFFGPGTRLTVL.

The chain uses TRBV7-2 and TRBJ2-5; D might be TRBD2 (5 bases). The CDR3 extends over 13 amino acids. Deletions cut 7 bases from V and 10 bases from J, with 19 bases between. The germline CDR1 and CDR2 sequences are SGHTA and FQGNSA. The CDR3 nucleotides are TGTGCCAGCACGGACCAGGTGACGAGGGTCCAGTACTTC. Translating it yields CASTDQVTRVQYF.

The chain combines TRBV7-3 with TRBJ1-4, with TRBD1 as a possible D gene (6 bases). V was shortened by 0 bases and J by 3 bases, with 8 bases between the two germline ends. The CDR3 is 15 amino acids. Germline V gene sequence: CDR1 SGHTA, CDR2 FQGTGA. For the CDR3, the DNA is TGTGCCAGCAGCTTAACGACAGGTTCTAATGAAAAACTGTTTTTT. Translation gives CASSLTTGSNEKLFF.

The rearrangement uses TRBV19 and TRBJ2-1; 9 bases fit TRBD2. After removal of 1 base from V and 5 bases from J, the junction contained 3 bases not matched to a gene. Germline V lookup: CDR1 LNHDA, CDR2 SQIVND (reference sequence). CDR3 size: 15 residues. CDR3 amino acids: CASSIAASGNNEQFF. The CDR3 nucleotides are TGTGCCAGTAGTATAGCGGCTAGCGGGAACAATGAGCAGTTCTTC.

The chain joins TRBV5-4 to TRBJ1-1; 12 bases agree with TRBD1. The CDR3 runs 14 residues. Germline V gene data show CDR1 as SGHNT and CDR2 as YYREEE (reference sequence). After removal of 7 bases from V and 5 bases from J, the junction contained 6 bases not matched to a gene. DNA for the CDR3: TGTGCCAGCGGGGACAGGGGGCAGGGGACTGAAGCTTTCTTT. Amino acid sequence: CASGDRGQGTEAFF.

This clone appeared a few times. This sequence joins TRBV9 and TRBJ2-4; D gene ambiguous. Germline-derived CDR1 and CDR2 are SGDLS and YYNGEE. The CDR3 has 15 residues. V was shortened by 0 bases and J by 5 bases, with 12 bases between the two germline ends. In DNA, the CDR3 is TGTGCCAGCAGCGTAGCGGGTTCCTGGGAAAACATTCAGTACTTC. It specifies CASSVAGSWENIQYF.

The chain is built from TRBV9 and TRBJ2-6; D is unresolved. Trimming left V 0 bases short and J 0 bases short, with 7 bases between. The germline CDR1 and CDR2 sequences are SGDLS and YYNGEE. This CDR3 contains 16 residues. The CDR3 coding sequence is TGTGCCAGCAGCGTAGCTTTAAACTCTGGGGCCAACGTCCTGACTTTC. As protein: CASSVALNSGANVLTF. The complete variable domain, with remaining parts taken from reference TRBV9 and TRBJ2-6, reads DSGVTQTPKHLITATGQRVTLRCSPRSGDLSVYWYQQSLDQGLQFLIQYYNGEERAKGNILERFSAQQFPDLHSELNLSSLELGDSALYFCASSVALNSGANVLTFGAGSRLTVL.

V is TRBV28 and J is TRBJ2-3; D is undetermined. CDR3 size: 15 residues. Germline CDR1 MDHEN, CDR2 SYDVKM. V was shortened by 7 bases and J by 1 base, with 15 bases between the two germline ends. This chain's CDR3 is CASIRVPSGTDTQYF. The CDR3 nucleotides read TGTGCCAGCATCCGGGTCCCCTCGGGCACAGATACGCAGTATTTT.

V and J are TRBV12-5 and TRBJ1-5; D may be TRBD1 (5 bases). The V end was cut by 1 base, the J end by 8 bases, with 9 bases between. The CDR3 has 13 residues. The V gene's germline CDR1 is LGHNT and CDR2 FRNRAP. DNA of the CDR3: TGTGCTAGTGGTTTGGGTCCAGGGAAGCCCCAGCATTTT. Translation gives CASGLGPGKPQHF. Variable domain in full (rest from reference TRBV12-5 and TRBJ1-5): DARVTQTPRHKVTEMGQEVTMRCQPILGHNTVFWYRQTMMQGLELLAYFRNRAPLDDSGMPKDRFSAEMPDATLATLKIQPSEPRDSAVYFCASGLGPGKPQHFGDGTRLSIL.

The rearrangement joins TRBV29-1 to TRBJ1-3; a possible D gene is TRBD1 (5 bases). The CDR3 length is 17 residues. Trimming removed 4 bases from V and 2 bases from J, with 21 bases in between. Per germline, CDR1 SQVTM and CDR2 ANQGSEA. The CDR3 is CSVGTQGGAPPGNTIYF. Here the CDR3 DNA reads TGCAGCGTTGGCACTCAGGGAGGAGCACCTCCTGGAAACACCATATATTTT.

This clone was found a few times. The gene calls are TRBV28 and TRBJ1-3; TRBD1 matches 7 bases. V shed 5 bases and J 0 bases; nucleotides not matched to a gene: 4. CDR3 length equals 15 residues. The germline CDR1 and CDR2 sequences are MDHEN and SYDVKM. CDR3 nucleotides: TGTGCCAGCAGTCCCACAGGGGCCTCTGGAAACACCATATATTTT. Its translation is CASSPTGASGNTIYF. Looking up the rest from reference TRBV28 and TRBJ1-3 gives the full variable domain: DVKVTQSSRYLVKRTGEKVFLECVQDMDHENMFWYRQDPGLGLRLIYFSYDVKMKEKGDIPEGYSVSREKKERFSLILESASTNQTSMYLCASSPTGASGNTIYFGEGSWLTVV.

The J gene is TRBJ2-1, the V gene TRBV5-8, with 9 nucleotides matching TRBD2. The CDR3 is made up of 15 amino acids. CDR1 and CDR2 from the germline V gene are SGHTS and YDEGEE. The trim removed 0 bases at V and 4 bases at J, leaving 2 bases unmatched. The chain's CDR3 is CASSLGLAEYNEQFF. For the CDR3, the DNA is TGTGCCAGCAGCTTGGGACTAGCGGAATACAATGAGCAGTTCTTC.

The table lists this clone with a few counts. As DNA, the CDR3 is TGTGCCAGCAGCGCTGCCCCTGGTGGGGGGAAGGCAGATACGCAGTATTTT. Translation: CASSAAPGGGKADTQYF. V gene TRBV9 combines with J gene TRBJ2-3, with D perhaps TRBD2 (6 bases). The CDR3 sequence is 17 residues long. Germline V gene sequence: CDR1 SGDLS, CDR2 YYNGEE. Trimming removed 3 bases at V and 4 bases at J, with 21 bases between.

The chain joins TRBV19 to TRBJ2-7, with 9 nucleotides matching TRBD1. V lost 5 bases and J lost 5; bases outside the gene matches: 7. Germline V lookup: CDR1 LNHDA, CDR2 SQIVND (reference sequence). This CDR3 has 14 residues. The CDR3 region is CASSSGQGVNEQYF. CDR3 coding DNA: TGTGCCAGTAGTTCGGGACAGGGAGTCAACGAGCAGTACTTC.

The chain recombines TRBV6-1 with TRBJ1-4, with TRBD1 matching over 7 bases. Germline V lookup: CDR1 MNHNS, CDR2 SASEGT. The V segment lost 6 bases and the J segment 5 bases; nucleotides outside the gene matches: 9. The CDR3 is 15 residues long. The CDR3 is CASRSYGTVNEKLFF. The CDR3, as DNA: TGTGCCAGCAGATCCTACGGGACAGTAAATGAAAAACTGTTTTTT.

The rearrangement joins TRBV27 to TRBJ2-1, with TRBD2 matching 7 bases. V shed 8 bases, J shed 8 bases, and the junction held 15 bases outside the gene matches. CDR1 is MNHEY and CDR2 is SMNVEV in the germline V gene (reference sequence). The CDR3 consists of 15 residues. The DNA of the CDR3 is TGTGCCAGCGTCTCCCCCGCGGCGGGGGTGCATGAGCAGTTCTTC. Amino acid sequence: CASVSPAAGVHEQFF.

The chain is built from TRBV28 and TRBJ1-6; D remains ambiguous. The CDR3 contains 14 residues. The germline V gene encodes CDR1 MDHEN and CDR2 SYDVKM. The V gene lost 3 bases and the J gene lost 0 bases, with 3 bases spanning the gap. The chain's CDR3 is CASSFYSYNSPLHF. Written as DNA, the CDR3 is TGTGCCAGCAGTTTTTACTCCTATAATTCACCCCTCCACTTT.

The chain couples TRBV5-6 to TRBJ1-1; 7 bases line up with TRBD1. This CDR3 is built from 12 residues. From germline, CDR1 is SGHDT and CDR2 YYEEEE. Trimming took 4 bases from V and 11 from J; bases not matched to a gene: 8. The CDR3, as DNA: TGTGCCAGCAGCCCCGGGACAGCAAATGCTTTCTTT. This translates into CASSPGTANAFF.

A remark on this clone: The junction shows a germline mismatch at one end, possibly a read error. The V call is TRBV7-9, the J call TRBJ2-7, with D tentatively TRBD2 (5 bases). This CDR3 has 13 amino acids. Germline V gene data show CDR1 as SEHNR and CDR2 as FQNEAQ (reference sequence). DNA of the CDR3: TGTTCCAGCAGCTTTAGCGCCTCCTACGAGCAGTACTTC. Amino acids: CSSSFSASYEQYF.

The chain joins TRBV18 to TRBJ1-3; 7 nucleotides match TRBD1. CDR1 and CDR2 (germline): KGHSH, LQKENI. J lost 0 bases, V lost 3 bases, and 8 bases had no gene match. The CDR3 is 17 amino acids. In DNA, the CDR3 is TGTGCCAGCTCACCCTTGGGACAGATTAACTCTGGAAACACCATATATTTT. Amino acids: CASSPLGQINSGNTIYF.

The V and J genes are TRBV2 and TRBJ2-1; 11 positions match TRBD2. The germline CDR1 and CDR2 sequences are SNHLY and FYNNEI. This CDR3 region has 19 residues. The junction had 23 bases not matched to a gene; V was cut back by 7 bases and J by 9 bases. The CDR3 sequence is CASIDSGTSGILNMGEQFF. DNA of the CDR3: TGTGCCAGCATCGACTCAGGGACTAGCGGAATCCTAAACATGGGTGAGCAGTTCTTC.